Shown below are 31 T cell receptor beta chains from a single sample sequenced in a study of blood T cell repertoires in COVID-19. Some clones are missing from TCRdb's copy, which holds only in-frame ones; the method was immunoSEQ multiplex PCR. The table includes about 140,000 clones, 88% detected once. Sequenced material: peripheral blood. The receptors here all came from a man between 65 and 85 years old with acute or convalescent COVID-19.

V usage is TRBV5-1 and J usage is TRBJ2-2; a possible D gene is TRBD2 (7 bases). Germline values: CDR1 SGHRS, CDR2 YFSETQ. The CDR3 totals 16 residues. V lost 0 bases to trimming and J lost 4 bases, with 13 bases between them. The CDR3 loop reads CASSLAGGRSTGELFF. Written as DNA, the CDR3 is TGCGCCAGCAGCTTGGCCGGGGGGCGAAGCACCGGGGAGCTGTTTTTT.

The rearrangement joins TRBV28 to TRBJ1-5; D remains unclear. This CDR3 is 14 amino acids long. Deletions cut 4 bases from V and 2 bases from J, with 9 bases between. The germline V gene has CDR1 MDHEN and CDR2 SYDVKM. CDR3 nucleotide sequence: TGTGCCAGCAGTTCAGGCGGGGGCAATCAGCCCCAGCATTTT. It specifies CASSSGGGNQPQHF.

The genes are TRBV11-2 and TRBJ2-4; D gene uncertain. CDR3 length: 13 amino acids. V was shortened by 0 bases and J by 10 bases, with 10 bases between the two germline ends. The germline V gene encodes CDR1 SGHAT and CDR2 FQNNGV. The CDR3 DNA reads TGTGCCAGCAGCTTAGATCCGGGTCGTATTCAGTACTTC. It translates to CASSLDPGRIQYF.

J is TRBJ2-7 and V is TRBV2, with 8 bases matching TRBD2. The germline gives CDR1 SNHLY, CDR2 FYNNEI. CDR3 length: 12 residues. Germline trimming cut 8 bases from V and 3 bases from J; bases unmatched to any gene: 3. The CDR3: CASLLAVYEQYF. The CDR3 coding sequence is TGTGCCAGCCTACTAGCGGTCTACGAGCAGTACTTC.

The rearrangement uses TRBV28 and TRBJ2-3, with 16 bases fitting TRBD2. The CDR3 runs to 18 residues. Trimming took 6 bases from V and 0 from J; bases not matched to a gene: 6. Germline CDR1 reads MDHEN; CDR2 reads SYDVKM. The CDR3 reads CASSPGGLAGGSTDTQYF. CDR3 nucleotides: TGTGCCAGCAGCCCAGGGGGACTAGCGGGAGGGAGCACAGATACGCAGTATTTT. The variable domain in full, completed from reference TRBV28 and TRBJ2-3, reads DVKVTQSSRYLVKRTGEKVFLECVQDMDHENMFWYRQDPGLGLRLIYFSYDVKMKEKGDIPEGYSVSREKKERFSLILESASTNQTSMYLCASSPGGLAGGSTDTQYFGPGTRLTVL.

V and J are TRBV6-5 and TRBJ1-5, with TRBD1 matching over 11 bases. V lost 6 bases, J lost 7 bases, and 8 bases stayed unmatched. CDR3 length: 15 amino acids. The V gene's germline CDR1 is MNHEY and CDR2 SVGAGI. The CDR3 protein is CASSPRTGGGQPQHF. The CDR3 nucleotides are TGTGCCAGCAGCCCCCGGACAGGGGGCGGGCAGCCCCAGCATTTT.

J is TRBJ1-1 and V is TRBV19; possible D gene TRBD1, 6 bases. CDR1 and CDR2 (germline): LNHDA, SQIVND (reference sequence). Trimming cost V 5 bases and J 2 bases, with 15 bases left between them. The CDR3 loop spans 15 amino acids. The CDR3 sequence: CASSAQGQGNTEAFF. For the CDR3, the DNA is TGTGCCAGTAGTGCCCAGGGGCAGGGAAACACTGAAGCTTTCTTT.

The chain employs TRBV7-9 and TRBJ1-5; D ambiguous. The germline V gene encodes CDR1 SEHNR and CDR2 FQNEAQ (reference sequence). The V end lost 7 bases, the J end lost 3 bases, and 16 bases lay between the germline ends. This CDR3 comprises 15 residues. The DNA for the CDR3 is TGTGCCAGCAACCTAGTGAGGAGCGTCAATCAGCCCCAGCATTTT. It is translated as CASNLVRSVNQPQHF.

The J gene is TRBJ2-1, the V gene TRBV27, with 7 bases matching TRBD1. Germline V lookup: CDR1 MNHEY, CDR2 SMNVEV (reference sequence). J was trimmed by 2 bases and V by 6 bases; bases with no gene match: 7. This CDR3 has 15 residues. CDR3 amino acids: CASRLTGRAYNEQFF. For the CDR3, the DNA is TGTGCCAGCAGGCTGACAGGGCGGGCCTACAATGAGCAGTTCTTC.

This sequence joins TRBV10-2 and TRBJ2-5, with 9 bases matching TRBD1. Germline loops: CDR1 WSHSY, CDR2 SAAADI. CDR3 size: 16 residues. Trimming at V came to 8 bases and at J to 4 bases, leaving 14 bases not matched to a gene. Here the CDR3 reads CASVPIQGAGGETQYF. CDR3 nucleotides: TGCGCCAGCGTCCCCATACAGGGGGCAGGCGGAGAGACCCAGTACTTC.

To note about this clone: One end of the junction does not line up with germline, which may come from a read error. The chain couples TRBV6-5 to TRBJ2-4; 9 nucleotides align to TRBD1. This CDR3 has 15 residues. Germline CDR1 reads MNHEY; CDR2 reads SVGAGI. Written as DNA, the CDR3 is TGTGCCAGCAGCCCCGCGGGGACAGGGATAAAGAACTTACACTTC. This encodes CASSPAGTGIKNLHF.

The chain is built from TRBV19 and TRBJ2-1; D unresolved. The V gene lost 3 bases and the J gene lost 7 bases, with 19 bases spanning the gap. The germline V gene encodes CDR1 LNHDA and CDR2 SQIVND (reference sequence). The CDR3 contains 16 residues. The CDR3 sequence: CASSMSSALERNEQFF. The CDR3 bases are TGTGCCAGTAGTATGAGTTCGGCACTCGAGAGGAATGAGCAGTTCTTC.

CDR3 region: CASSGLDPLGEQYF. As DNA, the CDR3 is TGTGCCAGCAGCGGACTAGATCCATTAGGGGAGCAGTACTTC. The chain has TRBV11-3 and TRBJ2-7, with 7 bases fitting TRBD2. Germline trimming cut 5 bases from V and 7 bases from J; bases unmatched to any gene: 11. The CDR3 covers 14 residues. CDR1 SGHNT and CDR2 YENEEA come from the germline V gene.

The J gene is TRBJ2-7, the V gene TRBV19, with D possibly being TRBD2 (5 bases). There are 15 residues in the CDR3. CDR1 LNHDA and CDR2 SQIVND come from the germline V gene (reference sequence). Trimming cost V 5 bases and J 4 bases, with 18 bases left between them. CDR3 coding DNA: TGTGCCAGTAGTCCCCACAGTTCCGGCGGGTACGAGCAGTACTTC. Translation gives CASSPHSSGGYEQYF.

The chain uses TRBV27 and TRBJ1-2, with a possible D match to TRBD1 (5 bases). The CDR3 extends over 14 amino acids. Germline loops: CDR1 MNHEY, CDR2 SMNVEV (reference sequence). Deletions cut 6 bases from V and 3 bases from J, with 14 bases between. DNA of the CDR3: TGTGCCAGCAGGGATCTCGGGGGGGACTATGGCTACACCTTC. It yields the protein CASRDLGGDYGYTF.

V gene TRBV12-3 or TRBV12-4 combines with J gene TRBJ1-2, with TRBD1 matching over 7 bases. CDR3 length equals 13 residues. The junction had 9 bases not matched to a gene; V was cut back by 6 bases and J by 8 bases. Here the CDR3 reads CASRPTGVYGYTF. The CDR3 DNA reads as TGTGCCAGCAGGCCTACAGGGGTTTACGGCTACACCTTC.

The rearrangement uses TRBV18 and TRBJ2-1; 7 bases align to TRBD1. This CDR3 has 16 residues. The trim removed 4 bases at V and 5 bases at J, leaving 11 bases unmatched. From germline, CDR1 is KGHSH and CDR2 LQKENI. The CDR3 sequence: CASSLGQAVMDNEQFF. DNA for the CDR3: TGTGCCAGCTCACTTGGACAGGCGGTTATGGACAATGAGCAGTTCTTC. Variable domain in full (rest from reference TRBV18 and TRBJ2-1): NAGVMQNPRHLVRRRGQEARLRCSPMKGHSHVYWYRQLPEEGLKFMVYLQKENIIDESGMPKERFSAEFPKEGPSILRIQQVVRGDSAAYFCASSLGQAVMDNEQFFGPGTRLTVL.

A few counts support this clone. The chain recombines TRBV15 with TRBJ1-3; no clear D. The CDR3 is made up of 16 amino acids. The V end was cut by 0 bases, the J end by 0 bases, with 9 bases between. Germline-derived CDR1 and CDR2 are LNHNV and YYDKDF (reference sequence). This CDR3 reads CATSRETEASGNTIYF. CDR3 nucleotide sequence: TGTGCCACCAGCAGAGAAACAGAAGCCTCTGGAAACACCATATATTTT.

This chain uses TRBV6-5 with TRBJ1-6; D unresolved. Between the trimmed V and J ends, which lost 0 bases and 9 bases, there was a span of 15 bases. CDR1 MNHEY and CDR2 SVGAGI come from the germline V gene. CDR3 length: 16 residues. CDR3 sequence: CASSYSRAGLSSPLHF. The CDR3 DNA reads TGTGCCAGCAGTTACTCGAGGGCCGGTCTAAGTTCACCCCTCCACTTT.

The chain combines TRBV11-1 with TRBJ2-3, with 7 bases identical to TRBD2. The V gene end was trimmed by 5 bases and the J gene end by 3 bases; junction bases not matched to a gene: 8. The germline CDR1 and CDR2 sequences are SGHAT and FQDESV (reference sequence). The CDR3 is 15 residues long. The DNA for the CDR3 is TGTGCCAGCAGCCCCCTTGGGGGGGGGACAGATACGCAGTATTTT. This sequence encodes CASSPLGGGTDTQYF. The variable domain in full, with the rest retrieved from reference TRBV11-1 and TRBJ2-3, is EAEVAQSPRYKITEKSQAVAFWCDPISGHATLYWYRQILGQGPELLVQFQDESVVDDSQLPKDRFSAERLKGVDSTLKIQPAELGDSAMYLCASSPLGGGTDTQYFGPGTRLTVL.

This clone was seen once. This chain connects TRBV5-1 to TRBJ1-2; TRBD1 agrees at 7 bases. Germline V CDR1 and CDR2: SGHRS, YFSETQ. The CDR3 is made up of 15 amino acids. The V segment lost 1 base and the J segment 5 bases; nucleotides outside the gene matches: 8. The CDR3 DNA follows: TGCGCCAGCAGCTTGACCACAGGGGTTTCGTATGGCTACACCTTC. Translating it yields CASSLTTGVSYGYTF. The variable domain in full, with the rest retrieved from reference TRBV5-1 and TRBJ1-2, is KAGVTQTPRYLIKTRGQQVTLSCSPISGHRSVSWYQQTPGQGLQFLFEYFSETQRNKGNFPGRFSGRQFSNSRSEMNVSTLELGDSALYLCASSLTTGVSYGYTFGSGTRLTVV.

The V gene is TRBV19, the J gene TRBJ1-5, with 7 bases lining up with TRBD1. Germline lookup yields CDR1 LNHDA and CDR2 SQIVND (reference sequence). J lost 2 bases, V lost 1 base, and 5 bases had no gene match. This CDR3 contains 16 residues. The CDR3 region is CASSIARQGGNQPQHF. The CDR3 coding sequence is TGTGCCAGTAGTATAGCCCGACAGGGTGGCAATCAGCCCCAGCATTTT.

The chain couples TRBV6-4 to TRBJ2-7; 12 bases line up with TRBD2. The CDR3 is 14 amino acids. J lost 6 bases, V lost 7 bases, and 7 bases had no gene match. The germline V gene encodes CDR1 MRHNA and CDR2 SNTAGT. The CDR3 region has the DNA TGTGCCAGCAATGGACTAGCGGGGCCGGGCGAGCAGTACTTC. The encoded protein is CASNGLAGPGEQYF.

The V call is TRBV5-1, the J call TRBJ2-1, with a tentative D call TRBD1 (6 bases). V was pared by 2 bases and J by 7 bases, with 16 bases between. This CDR3 spans 15 amino acids. Germline values: CDR1 SGHRS, CDR2 YFSETQ. CDR3 protein: CASSFWTDELNEQFF. CDR3 nucleotides: TGCGCCAGCAGCTTTTGGACAGATGAGTTGAATGAGCAGTTCTTC.

This clone was seen just once. The CDR3 region is CASSEAGYIAGGQYNEQFF. The CDR3 region has the DNA TGTGCCAGCAGTGAAGCCGGGTATATAGCGGGAGGGCAATACAATGAGCAGTTCTTC. The chain links TRBV6-1 to TRBJ2-1, with 11 bases that match TRBD2. Unmatched junction bases numbered 11, after V lost 0 bases and J lost 4 bases. The CDR3 has 19 residues. In germline, CDR1 is MNHNS, CDR2 SASEGT.

The chain links TRBV5-5 to TRBJ2-6; D call uncertain. Between the trimmed V and J ends, which lost 3 bases and 0 bases, there was a span of 16 bases. Germline loops: CDR1 SGHKS, CDR2 YYEKEE (reference sequence). The CDR3 is made up of 18 amino acids. In nucleotides, the CDR3 is TGTGCCAGCAGCTCGTCGTTCACCGGTTTCTCTGGGGCCAACGTCCTGACTTTC. It translates to CASSSSFTGFSGANVLTF.

This sequence joins TRBV10-3 and TRBJ2-7; TRBD1 matches 7 bases. The germline V gene encodes CDR1 ENHRY and CDR2 SYGVKD. The CDR3 sequence is 12 residues long. V shed 5 bases, J shed 4 bases, and the junction held 2 bases outside the gene matches. This CDR3 reads CAISIQGYEQYF. CDR3 coding DNA: TGTGCCATCAGTATACAGGGGTACGAGCAGTACTTC.

This clone has a handful of counts. The genes are TRBV3-1 (or the pseudogene TRBV3-2) and TRBJ1-5; no definite D call. The CDR3 covers 15 residues. V lost 1 base to trimming and J lost 7 bases, with 14 bases between them. Germline CDR1 is LGHDT and CDR2 is YNNKEL (reference sequence). The CDR3 loop is CASSQGMSGYQPQHF. In DNA form, the CDR3 reads TGTGCCAGCAGCCAAGGGATGTCGGGTTACCAGCCCCAGCATTTT.

This chain links TRBV10-2 with TRBJ1-1, with TRBD1 as a possible D gene (5 bases). The CDR3 consists of 14 residues. The germline V gene encodes CDR1 WSHSY and CDR2 SAAADI. V was pared by 3 bases and J by 0 bases, with 8 bases between. The CDR3 is CASSEGQLNTEAFF. The CDR3 nucleotides read TGCGCCAGCAGTGAAGGACAATTGAACACTGAAGCTTTCTTT.

A remark on this clone: Because it lacks the conserved phenylalanine or tryptophan at the end, this CDR3 is likely a read error. The DNA is left out, because the CDR3 cannot be placed on it with certainty; the CDR3 is given as TCRdb lists it. The chain couples TRBV24-1 to TRBJ1-1. Germline CDR1 and CDR2: KGHDR and SFDVKD. Both ends counted, the CDR3 spans 10 residues. CDR3: CATSDVGGMC.

The chain recombines TRBV10-3 with TRBJ1-2; D is perhaps TRBD1 (6 bases). Germline V lookup: CDR1 ENHRY, CDR2 SYGVKD. V lost 4 bases and J 0 bases, leaving 12 bases between the germline ends. This CDR3 region has 15 residues. The CDR3 protein is CAISGDKRPNYGYTF. Written as DNA, the CDR3 is TGTGCCATCAGTGGGGACAAAAGACCTAACTATGGCTACACCTTC.